Below are 25 T cell receptor beta chains sequenced from a single sample in a study of shared clonotypes between healthy human individuals. Naive CD8 cells, CD45RO-negative and positively selected for CCR7, excluded terminally differentiated effector memory CD45RA+ cells. Only in-frame clones appear in the TCRdb table, and some are missing; sequencing was by immunoSEQ multiplex PCR. The top ten clones hold 1% to 1.5% of a sample with 1.5 million to 2.5 million clones, over 85% of them seen once. Sequencing was done on a sample of naive CD8+ T cells sorted from blood. Receptors were obtained from a young man in good health.

This rearrangement joins TRBV2 to TRBJ2-7; 8 positions agree with TRBD2. Germline V gene data show CDR1 as SNHLY and CDR2 as FYNNEI. V lost 3 bases to trimming and J lost 7 bases; unmatched junction nucleotides: 11. CDR3 length: 15 amino acids. CDR3 bases: TGTGCCAGCAGTGAGTTCAGCGGGGGCCTTACGGAGCAGTACTTC. It specifies CASSEFSGGLTEQYF. The full variable domain, completed using reference TRBV2 and TRBJ2-7, is EPEVTQTPSHQVTQMGQEVILRCVPISNHLYFYWYRQILGQKVEFLVSFYNNEISEKSEIFDDQFSVERPDGSNFTLKIRSTKLEDSAMYFCASSEFSGGLTEQYFGPGTRLTVT.

The gene calls are TRBV7-9 and TRBJ2-1; D unclear. Germline values: CDR1 SEHNR, CDR2 FQNEAQ (reference sequence). The CDR3 consists of 14 residues. Trimming cost V 1 base and J 0 bases, with 4 bases left between them. The CDR3 bases are TGTGCCAGCAGCTTAGTAAGCTCCTACAATGAGCAGTTCTTC. Translating gives CASSLVSSYNEQFF.

This rearrangement joins TRBV4-2 to TRBJ1-3; D remains unclear. This CDR3 spans 17 amino acids. Germline CDR1 is LGHNA and CDR2 is YNFKEQ. Trimming removed 1 base from V and 1 base from J, with 14 bases in between. CDR3 amino acids: CASSQGGFELSGNTIYF. DNA for the CDR3: TGTGCCAGCAGCCAAGGCGGTTTTGAGTTGTCTGGAAACACCATATATTTT.

The chain combines TRBV5-6 with TRBJ2-5; D gene ambiguous. The CDR3 contains 16 residues. Germline V gene data show CDR1 as SGHDT and CDR2 as YYEEEE. V was clipped by 0 bases and J by 0 bases, with 12 bases between them. The CDR3 reads CASSLAGKEYQETQYF. CDR3 DNA sequence: TGTGCCAGCAGCTTGGCCGGAAAGGAGTACCAAGAGACCCAGTACTTC. The full variable domain, its missing parts supplied by reference TRBV5-6 and TRBJ2-5, is DAGVTQSPTHLIKTRGQQVTLRCSPKSGHDTVSWYQQALGQGPQFIFQYYEEEERQRGNFPDRFSGHQFPNYSSELNVNALLLGDSALYLCASSLAGKEYQETQYFGPGTRLLVL.

The rearrangement links TRBV10-3 to TRBJ2-7, with 13 bases fitting TRBD2. V lost 1 base and J lost 6; bases outside the gene matches: 18. The germline V gene has CDR1 ENHRY and CDR2 SYGVKD. The CDR3 contains 20 residues. This CDR3 is CAISELRLAGGTESAGEQYF. The CDR3 nucleotides are TGTGCCATCAGTGAGTTGAGACTAGCGGGAGGCACCGAGTCTGCCGGCGAGCAGTACTTC.

The chain combines TRBV27 with TRBJ2-7, with 9 bases that match TRBD1. CDR1 is MNHEY, CDR2 SMNVEV, per germline (reference sequence). V trimming: 6 bases; J trimming: 2 bases; junction bases outside the gene matches: 5. This CDR3 contains 14 residues. The CDR3 protein is CASRTTGGTYEQYF. CDR3 nucleotides: TGTGCCAGCAGGACGACAGGGGGTACCTACGAGCAGTACTTC.

The CDR3 bases are TGTGCCCGACTGACCAACAGGGGTAGCAACACCGGGGAGCTGTTTTTT. Encoded protein: CARLTNRGSNTGELFF. The chain joins TRBV6-6 to TRBJ2-2; TRBD1 matches 7 bases. This CDR3 is 16 amino acids long. V lost 11 bases and J lost 2; bases outside the gene matches: 14. Per the germline V gene, CDR1 is MNHNY and CDR2 is SVGAGI (reference sequence).

The chain uses TRBV10-3 and TRBJ2-7; D might be TRBD2 (6 bases). Germline-derived CDR1 and CDR2 are ENHRY and SYGVKD. The CDR3 sequence is 16 residues long. V lost 3 bases and J 3 bases, leaving 18 bases between the germline ends. This chain's CDR3 is CAISEGKASALYEQYF. In DNA, the CDR3 is TGTGCCATCAGTGAAGGGAAGGCTAGCGCGCTCTACGAGCAGTACTTC.

This rearrangement joins TRBV4-3 to TRBJ2-7; 10 bases are shared with TRBD2. V trimming: 4 bases; J trimming: 4 bases; junction bases outside the gene matches: 7. The CDR3 extends over 15 amino acids. Per the germline V gene, CDR1 is LGHNA and CDR2 is YSLEER. The chain's CDR3 is CASSPLGTSEYEQYF. The CDR3 nucleotides read TGCGCCAGCAGCCCCTTGGGGACTAGCGAGTACGAGCAGTACTTC.

The rearrangement uses TRBV19 and TRBJ2-1; D is uncertain. Germline V lookup: CDR1 LNHDA, CDR2 SQIVND (reference sequence). With 2 bases removed from V and 9 bases from J, the gap between germline ends came to 11 bases. The CDR3 runs to 13 residues. DNA for the CDR3: TGTGCCAGTAGTATAAACAGCCTTGGTGAGCAGTTCTTC. Translated: CASSINSLGEQFF.

The chain uses TRBV19 and TRBJ1-1; possible D gene TRBD1, 6 bases. This CDR3 region has 14 residues. V was clipped by 6 bases and J by 3 bases, with 14 bases between them. The germline CDR1 and CDR2 sequences are LNHDA and SQIVND (reference sequence). CDR3 in amino acids: CASSPGHGYTEAFF. The CDR3 DNA reads TGTGCCAGTAGCCCGGGACACGGGTACACTGAAGCTTTCTTT.

The chain couples TRBV7-9 to TRBJ1-2, with TRBD1 matching 7 bases. CDR3 length: 14 amino acids. Germline assignment: CDR1 SEHNR and CDR2 FQNEAQ (reference sequence). With V trimmed by 7 bases and J by 6 bases, 11 bases remained unmatched. CDR3 region: CASTTGWSSDGYTF. CDR3 nucleotide sequence: TGTGCCAGCACGACAGGGTGGTCTTCGGATGGCTACACCTTC.

J is TRBJ1-3 and V is TRBV6-6; D unclear. CDR1 MNHNY and CDR2 SVGAGI come from the germline V gene (reference sequence). Trimming stripped 6 bases from V and 0 bases from J, with 15 bases between. The CDR3 is 16 amino acids. CDR3 amino acids: CASRALEPASGNTIYF. In nucleotides, the CDR3 is TGTGCCAGCAGGGCCCTCGAGCCGGCCTCTGGAAACACCATATATTTT.

CDR3 coding DNA: TGTGCCAGCAGCCAAACCGGGGGGATGGACGAGCAGTACTTC. Translating it yields CASSQTGGMDEQYF. The chain is built from TRBV14 and TRBJ2-7, with TRBD2 matching 7 bases. There are 14 residues in the CDR3. V lost 2 bases, J lost 5 bases, and 6 bases stayed unmatched. CDR1 and CDR2 (germline): SGHDN, FVKESK.

The CDR3 here is CASSQKNTEAFF. In DNA, the CDR3 is TGTGCCAGCAGCCAAAAGAACACTGAAGCTTTCTTT. J is TRBJ1-1 and V is TRBV14; D remains unclear. The CDR3 has 12 residues. CDR1 is SGHDN, CDR2 FVKESK, per germline. V lost 2 bases to trimming and J lost 1 base, with 2 bases between them.

Notes on this clone: This CDR3 is also generated by other DNA sequences in the sample. This rearrangement joins TRBV7-9 to TRBJ2-3, with 9 bases lining up with TRBD1. V shed 6 bases and J 3 bases; nucleotides not matched to a gene: 7. This CDR3 contains 15 residues. The V gene's germline CDR1 is SEHNR and CDR2 FQNEAQ (reference sequence). The CDR3 reads CASSPRTGATDTQYF. The CDR3 nucleotides read TGTGCCAGCAGTCCTAGGACAGGGGCGACAGATACGCAGTATTTT.

V is TRBV13 and J is TRBJ2-5, with a possible D match to TRBD2 (5 bases). The germline V and J ends were trimmed by 0 bases and 4 bases, with 15 bases remaining between them. The germline gives CDR1 PRHDT, CDR2 FYEKMQ (reference sequence). This CDR3 is 16 amino acids long. CDR3 coding DNA: TGTGCCAGCAGCTTAGGAACTAGAGGCACACCAGAGACCCAGTACTTC. It translates to CASSLGTRGTPETQYF.

This chain links TRBV4-1 with TRBJ2-1; D is perhaps TRBD1 (5 bases). Trimming shortened V by 0 bases and J by 8 bases, and 11 bases separated the two germline ends. The germline V gene has CDR1 MGHRA and CDR2 YSYEKL. The CDR3 is 14 residues long. DNA of the CDR3: TGCGCCAGCAGCCAAGATTCAGGGTTTGATGAGCAGTTCTTC. Residues: CASSQDSGFDEQFF.

This chain joins TRBV19 and TRBJ1-5; no definite D call. The CDR3 runs to 16 residues. Trimming pared 1 base from V and 0 bases from J, leaving 10 bases between. Germline loops: CDR1 LNHDA, CDR2 SQIVND (reference sequence). Here the CDR3 reads CASSIAAQYSNQPQHF. DNA of the CDR3: TGTGCCAGTAGTATAGCGGCGCAGTATAGCAATCAGCCCCAGCATTTT.

This clone has just one count. The chain combines TRBV27 with TRBJ2-3, with D perhaps given as TRBD1 or TRBD2 (5 bases each). The CDR3 has 16 amino acids. CDR1 and CDR2 from the germline V gene are MNHEY and SMNVEV (reference sequence). V lost 4 bases and J lost 2, with 16 bases in between. The CDR3 nucleotides are TGTGCCAGCAGTTCGAACCGGGACGGACCCACAGATACGCAGTATTTT. Protein sequence: CASSSNRDGPTDTQYF.

CDR3: CASSSHRGDEQYF. In nucleotides, the CDR3 is TGTGCCAGCAGCTCACACAGGGGGGACGAGCAGTACTTC. This chain links TRBV5-6 with TRBJ2-5; 8 nucleotides match TRBD1. The J call may be in error: the DNA end matches TRBJ2-7 better. Germline lookup yields CDR1 SGHDT and CDR2 YYEEEE. There are 13 residues in the CDR3.

A word on this clone: The same CDR3 can be traced to other DNA sequences in this sample. The J gene is TRBJ2-7, the V gene TRBV5-6; TRBD2 matches at 9 bases. Per the germline V gene, CDR1 is SGHDT and CDR2 is YYEEEE. The V and J ends lost 0 bases and 4 bases, in that order; junction bases with no gene match: 2. The CDR3 has 14 residues. CDR3 bases: TGTGCCAGCAGCTTGGGACTAGCGGAATACGAGCAGTACTTC. It specifies CASSLGLAEYEQYF.

The V and J genes are TRBV4-1 and TRBJ2-3; 8 bases align to TRBD2. This CDR3 comprises 17 residues. Looked up from germline, CDR1 is MGHRA and CDR2 is YSYEKL. Trimming removed 1 base from V and 4 bases from J; junction bases left unmatched: 10. The CDR3: CASSQGYGGGPADTQYF. The CDR3, as DNA: TGCGCCAGCAGCCAAGGTTACGGGGGGGGCCCGGCAGATACGCAGTATTTT.

The chain carries TRBV7-6 and TRBJ2-3, with 8 bases matching TRBD2. V gave up 0 bases and J gave up 5 bases; unmatched junction bases: 4. CDR1 is SGHVS, CDR2 FNYEAQ, per germline. The CDR3 extends over 15 amino acids. CDR3 loop: CASSLATSGLDTQYF. In nucleotides, the CDR3 is TGTGCCAGCAGCTTAGCTACTAGCGGCCTAGATACGCAGTATTTT.

The gene calls are TRBV11-2 and TRBJ2-3, with no clear D. From germline, CDR1 is SGHAT and CDR2 FQNNGV. The CDR3 contains 11 residues. Trimming removed 1 base at V and 8 bases at J, with 4 bases between. CDR3 sequence: CASSLVGTQYF. The CDR3 region has the DNA TGTGCCAGCAGCTTAGTGGGTACGCAGTATTTT.